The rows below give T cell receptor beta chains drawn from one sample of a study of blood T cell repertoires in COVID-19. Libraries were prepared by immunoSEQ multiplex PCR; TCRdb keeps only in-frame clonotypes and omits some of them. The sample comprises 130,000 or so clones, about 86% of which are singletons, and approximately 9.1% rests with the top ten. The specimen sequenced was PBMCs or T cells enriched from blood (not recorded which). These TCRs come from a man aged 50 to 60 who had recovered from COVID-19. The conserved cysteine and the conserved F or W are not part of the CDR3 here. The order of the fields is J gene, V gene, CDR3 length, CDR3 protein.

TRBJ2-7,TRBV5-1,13,ASSLALAGAYEQY
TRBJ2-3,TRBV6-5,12,ASRSGGRADTQY
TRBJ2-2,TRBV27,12,ASRITQVTGELF
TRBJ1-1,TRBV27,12,ASSSGARGTEAF
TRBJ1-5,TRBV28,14,ASSIFRGEGNQPQH
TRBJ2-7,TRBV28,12,ASSFSGGPYEQY
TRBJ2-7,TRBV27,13,ASSKISSGGYEQY
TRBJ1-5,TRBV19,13,ASSMMGHSNQPQH
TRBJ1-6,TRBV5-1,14,ASSSGTVNYNSPLH
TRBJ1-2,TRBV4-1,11,ASSQDPQGPYT
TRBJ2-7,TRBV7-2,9,ASSTFYEQY
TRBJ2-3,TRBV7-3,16,ASSQRGLAGRNTDTQY
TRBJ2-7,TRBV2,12,ASRDQRSPYEQY
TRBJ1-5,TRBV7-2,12,ASSLYRSNQPQH
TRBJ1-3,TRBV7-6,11,AGRDRDGNTIY
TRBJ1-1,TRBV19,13,ASSIGWRMNTEAF
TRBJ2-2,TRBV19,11,ASSALYAGELF
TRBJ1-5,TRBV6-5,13,ASSYFRDSNQPQH
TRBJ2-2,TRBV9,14,ASSGGQGVAAGELF
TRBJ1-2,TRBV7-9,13,ASSLRQGANYGYT
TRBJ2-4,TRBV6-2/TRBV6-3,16,ASSYSTGLALAKNIQY
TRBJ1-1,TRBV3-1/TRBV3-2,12,ASSQVPRDTEAF
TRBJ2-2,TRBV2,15,ASSEGEGQGNTGELF
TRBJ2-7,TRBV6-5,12,ASTSSGLPYEQY
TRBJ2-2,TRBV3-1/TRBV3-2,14,ASSPSRVGRAGELF
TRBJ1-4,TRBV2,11,ASSPSVGEKLF
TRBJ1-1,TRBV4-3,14,ASSQDLRDRVTEAF
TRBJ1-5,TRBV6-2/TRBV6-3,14,ASSSFGTGYNQPQH
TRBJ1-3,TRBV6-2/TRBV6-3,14,ASSSLTGTAGNTIY
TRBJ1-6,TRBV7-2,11,ASSRDRPVPLH
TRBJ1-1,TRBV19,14,ASSIAQGPMNTEAF
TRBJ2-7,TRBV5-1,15,ASSLAQNRELGYEQY
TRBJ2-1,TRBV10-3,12,ATGTSGTMDEQF
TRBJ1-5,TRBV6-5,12,ASRRDSSNQPQH
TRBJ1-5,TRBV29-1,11,SVAGGEYQPQH
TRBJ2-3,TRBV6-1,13,ASSDRGGPTDTQY
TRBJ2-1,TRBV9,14,ASSVGVAGIDNEQF